This TCR beta chain was observed in a study of T cell changes during pregnancy in multiple sclerosis. The CDR3 sequence is 14 residues long. The V gene's germline CDR1 is SGHAT and CDR2 FQNNGV. Trimming pared 5 bases from V and 5 bases from J, leaving 15 bases between. Assay: immunoSEQ multiplex PCR; the TCRdb copy retains only in-frame clones and omits some. Seen here are nearly 80,000 clones, roughly nine tenths observed once, and the top ten hold roughly 0.22%. This TCR was sampled from a female donor with multiple sclerosis, enrolled in a pregnancy study. Source: CD4+ T cells from peripheral blood mononuclear cells, taken before pregnancy. The chain carries TRBV11-2 and TRBJ2-5; a weak D match, TRBD1 (6 bases). CDR3 sequence: CASSVQGSAETQYF. CDR3 coding DNA: TGTGCCAGCAGCGTACAGGGCAGTGCGGAGACCCAGTACTTC.